This is a list of T cell receptor beta chains from one sample in a study of patients and donors after allogeneic stem cell transplantation. Each CDR3 protein gets one entry after TCRdb re-called the RT-PCR reads with MiXCR. Here the sample spans 800,000 to 1,000,000 distinct CDR3 sequences, around 17% being singletons. Sequenced sample: blood, either unsorted or a sorted T cell fraction (not recorded which). Receptors originate from a human donor who was either an allogeneic HSCT recipient or a stem cell or donor lymphocyte infusion donor (not recorded which). It is not recorded whose cells these are; they may come from a transplant donor. The CDR3 runs from the conserved cysteine through the conserved F or W. Fields, in order: J gene, clone size, D gene, V gene, CDR3 protein, CDR3 DNA. A D gene is named only where the DNA matches it firmly. Where a row states a size, it is once, few, many or the class of an expanded clone; other rows omit it.

TRBJ2-3	few	NA	TRBV9	CASSVVPGRKTDTQYF	TGTGCCAGCAGCGTAGTACCGGGCAGGAAAACAGATACGCAGTATTTT
TRBJ2-3	few	NA	TRBV10-3	CAISESGSTDTQYF	TGTGCCATCAGTGAGTCGGGCAGCACAGATACGCAGTATTTT
TRBJ2-3	NA	NA	TRBV4-1	CASSQVPGKMTDTQYF	TGCGCCAGCAGCCAAGTCCCAGGGAAGATGACAGATACGCAGTATTTT
TRBJ2-5	few	TRBD2	TRBV24-1	CATSDSGGASQETQYF	TGTGCCACCAGTGACAGCGGGGGGGCCTCCCAAGAGACCCAGTACTTC
TRBJ2-3	few	NA	TRBV7-9	CASSLEGTSLTDTQYF	TGTGCCAGCAGCTTAGAGGGGACATCCCTCACAGATACGCAGTATTTT
TRBJ2-2	NA	NA	TRBV3-1	CASSRALRPNTGELFF	TGTGCCAGCAGCCGGGCCCTAAGGCCGAACACCGGGGAGCTGTTTTTT
TRBJ2-7	NA	TRBD1	TRBV7-9	CASSLFRDSSYEQYF	TGTGCCAGCAGCCTTTTCCGGGACAGCTCTTACGAGCAGTACTTC
TRBJ2-7	few	TRBD2	TRBV10-3	CAITRGIAGDTEKQYF	TGTGCCATCACCAGAGGAATAGCGGGAGACACCGAGAAGCAGTACTTC
TRBJ1-1	NA	NA	TRBV5-1	CASSTHGSTEAFF	TGCGCCAGCAGCACGCACGGGAGCACTGAAGCTTTCTTT
TRBJ2-6	NA	NA	TRBV28	CASTGDSSEANVLTF	TGTGCCAGCACGGGGGATAGCTCTGAGGCCAACGTCCTGACTTTC
TRBJ2-7	NA	NA	TRBV5-1	CASSLVASRFDEQYF	TGCGCCAGCAGCTTGGTGGCTAGCCGGTTCGACGAGCAGTACTTC
TRBJ2-7	NA	NA	TRBV30	CAWTPPGKGNYEQYF	TGTGCCTGGACTCCACCGGGAAAAGGGAACTACGAGCAGTACTTC
TRBJ2-5	NA	TRBD2	TRBV12-3/TRBV12-4	CASSMGGIGETQYF	TGTGCCAGCAGTATGGGGGGGATCGGAGAGACCCAGTACTTC